These 3 T cell receptor beta chains were all obtained from the same sample, sequenced in a study of CD8+ T cells in alopecia areata. RNA extraction was followed by reverse transcription into cDNA, which acted as the sequencing template. The method was immunoSEQ multiplex PCR; TCRdb's version includes in-frame clones alone and lacks a portion of them. The table has more than 110,000 clones, 75% to 85% seen once. Specified treatment: oral pan-JAK inhibitor, 5-10 mg twice daily. This specimen was CD8+ T cells sorted from blood, taken at week 4, from a patient treated with tofacitinib. The receptors shown here come from a human donor with alopecia areata.

The chain is built from TRBV11-2 and TRBJ1-2; D gene unclear. CDR3 size: 13 residues. Trimming left V 5 bases short and J 8 bases short, with 15 bases between. Per germline, CDR1 SGHAT and CDR2 FQNNGV. The CDR3: CASSRDWAGGYTF. The CDR3 coding sequence is TGTGCCAGCAGCCGAGATTGGGCAGGCGGCTACACCTTC.

The CDR3 region is CATISVDYNEQFF. CDR3 DNA sequence: TGTGCCACGATCAGCGTAGACTACAATGAGCAGTTCTTC. This chain links TRBV10-3 with TRBJ2-1; D ambiguous. The V gene's germline CDR1 is ENHRY and CDR2 SYGVKD. Trimming pared 10 bases from V and 3 bases from J, leaving 13 bases between. The CDR3 totals 13 residues.

The chain links TRBV7-9 to TRBJ2-7; TRBD1 matches 8 bases. The junction had 9 bases not matched to a gene; V was cut back by 5 bases and J by 3 bases. Germline V lookup: CDR1 SEHNR, CDR2 FQNEAQ (reference sequence). The CDR3 has 15 amino acids. CDR3 sequence reads: CASSPTDREDYEQYF. CDR3 nucleotide sequence: TGTGCCAGCAGCCCCACGGACAGGGAGGACTACGAGCAGTACTTC.